The rows below give T cell receptor beta chains drawn from one sample of a study of T cells in Graves' hyperthyroidism and ophthalmopathy. TCRdb ran MiXCR on the multiplex PCR reads and lists one entry per CDR3 protein. The profile shows 600,000 to 900,000 distinct CDR3 sequences, about 16% of them singletons. The sample consisted of blood. The source is a man aged 18 to 30 with Graves' hyperthyroidism. The conserved cysteine and the conserved F or W are not part of the CDR3 here.

CDR3 protein	V gene	J gene
SVGEGLAGVSEQY	TRBV29-1	TRBJ2-7
ASSSGTRQF	TRBV6-5	TRBJ2-1
ASSLGAGGRGEQF	TRBV11-3	TRBJ2-1
ASSFPDPGYT	TRBV28	TRBJ1-2
AWVGLAGPDTQY	TRBV30	TRBJ2-3
ASSDRTEAF	TRBV25-1	TRBJ1-1
ASSLHSSGSETQY	TRBV12-3/TRBV12-4	TRBJ2-5
ASSLDKGTDTQY	TRBV7-3	TRBJ2-3
ASSLLFENEKLF	TRBV7-9	TRBJ1-4
ATSDGRDYGYT	TRBV24-1	TRBJ1-2
ASKLAGGLEETQY	TRBV5-5	TRBJ2-5
ASSVAGADTQY	TRBV5-1	TRBJ2-3
SVGQGARNEAF	TRBV29-1	TRBJ1-1
ASSWMNQPQH	TRBV28	TRBJ1-5